This T cell receptor (beta chain) was found in a study of identifying expanded T cells in peripheral blood. Study-wide results and limits: Two-week clone count variance significantly increased as total template count grew.

The V gene lost 0 bases and the J gene lost 4 bases, with 12 bases spanning the gap. The germline CDR1 and CDR2 sequences are SGHTA and FQGNSA. The CDR3 totals 16 residues. Profiled with immunoSEQ multiplex PCR; TCRdb holds only in-frame clones, not every one. Of 95,000 to 100,000 clones listed, 87% are singletons. Worth noting for this clone: Its specificity is unknown.

Sequenced material: blood. The receptor was isolated from a person aged 18 to 70 in good health. This sequence joins TRBV7-2 and TRBJ1-4, with D perhaps matching TRBD1 (6 bases). CDR3 sequence reads: CASSLARDRLNEKLFF. CDR3 nucleotide sequence: TGTGCCAGCAGCTTAGCCAGAGACAGGCTTAATGAAAAACTGTTTTTT.